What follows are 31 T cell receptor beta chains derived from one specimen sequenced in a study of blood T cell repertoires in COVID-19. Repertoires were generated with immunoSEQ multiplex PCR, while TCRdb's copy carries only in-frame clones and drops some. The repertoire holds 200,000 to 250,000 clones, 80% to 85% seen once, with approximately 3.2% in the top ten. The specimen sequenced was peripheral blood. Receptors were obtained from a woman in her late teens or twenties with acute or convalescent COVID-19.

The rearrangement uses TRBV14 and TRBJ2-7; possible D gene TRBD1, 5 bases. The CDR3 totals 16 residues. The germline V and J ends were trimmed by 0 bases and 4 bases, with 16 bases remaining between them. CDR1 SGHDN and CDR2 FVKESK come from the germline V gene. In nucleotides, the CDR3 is TGTGCCAGCAGCCAAGATATCGGCCAGGGCCCTTACGAGCAGTACTTC. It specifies CASSQDIGQGPYEQYF.

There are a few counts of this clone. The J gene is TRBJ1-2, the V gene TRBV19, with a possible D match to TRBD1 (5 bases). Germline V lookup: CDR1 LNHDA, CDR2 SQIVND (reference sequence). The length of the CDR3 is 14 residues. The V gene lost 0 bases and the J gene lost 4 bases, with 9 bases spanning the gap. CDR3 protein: CASSIDGAGYGYTF. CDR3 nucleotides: TGTGCCAGTAGTATAGATGGGGCAGGCTATGGCTACACCTTC. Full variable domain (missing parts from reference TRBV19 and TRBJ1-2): DGGITQSPKYLFRKEGQNVTLSCEQNLNHDAMYWYRQDPGQGLRLIYYSQIVNDFQKGDIAEGYSVSREKKESFPLTVTSAQKNPTAFYLCASSIDGAGYGYTFGSGTRLTVV.

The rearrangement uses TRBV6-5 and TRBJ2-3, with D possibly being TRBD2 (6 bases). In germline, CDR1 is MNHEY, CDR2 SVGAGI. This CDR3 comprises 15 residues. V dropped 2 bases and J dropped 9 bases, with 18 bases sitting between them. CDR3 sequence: CASSYQGGQIETQYF. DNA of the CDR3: TGTGCCAGCAGTTACCAGGGAGGTCAGATAGAAACGCAGTATTTT.

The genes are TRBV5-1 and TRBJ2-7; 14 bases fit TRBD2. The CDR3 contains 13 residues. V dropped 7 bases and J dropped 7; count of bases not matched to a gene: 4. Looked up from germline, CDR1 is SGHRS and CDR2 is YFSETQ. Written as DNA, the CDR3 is TGCGCCAGCGGACGACTAGCGGGAGGGGAGCAGTACTTC. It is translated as CASGRLAGGEQYF.

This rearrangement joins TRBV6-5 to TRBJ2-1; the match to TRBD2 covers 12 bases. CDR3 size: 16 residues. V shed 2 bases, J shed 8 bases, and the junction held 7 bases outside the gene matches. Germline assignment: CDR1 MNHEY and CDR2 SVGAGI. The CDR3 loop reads CASSYLAGGPRHEQFF. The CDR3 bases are TGTGCCAGCAGTTACCTAGCGGGAGGGCCTCGACATGAGCAGTTCTTC.

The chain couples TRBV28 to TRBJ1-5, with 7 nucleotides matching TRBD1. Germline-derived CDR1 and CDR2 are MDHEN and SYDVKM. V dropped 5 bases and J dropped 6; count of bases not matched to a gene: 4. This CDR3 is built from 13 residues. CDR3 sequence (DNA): TGTGCCAGCAGTCCCGACAGGGCTCAGCCCCAGCATTTT. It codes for CASSPDRAQPQHF. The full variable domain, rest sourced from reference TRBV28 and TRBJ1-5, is DVKVTQSSRYLVKRTGEKVFLECVQDMDHENMFWYRQDPGLGLRLIYFSYDVKMKEKGDIPEGYSVSREKKERFSLILESASTNQTSMYLCASSPDRAQPQHFGDGTRLSIL.

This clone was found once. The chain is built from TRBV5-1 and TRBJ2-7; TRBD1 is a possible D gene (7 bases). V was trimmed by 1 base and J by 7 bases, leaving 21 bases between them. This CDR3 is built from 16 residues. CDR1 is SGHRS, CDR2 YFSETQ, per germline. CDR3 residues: CASSLSGGQGSSEQYF. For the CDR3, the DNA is TGCGCCAGCAGCTTGTCAGGGGGGCAGGGGTCGAGTGAGCAGTACTTC. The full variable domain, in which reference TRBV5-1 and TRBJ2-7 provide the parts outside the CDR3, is KAGVTQTPRYLIKTRGQQVTLSCSPISGHRSVSWYQQTPGQGLQFLFEYFSETQRNKGNFPGRFSGRQFSNSRSEMNVSTLELGDSALYLCASSLSGGQGSSEQYFGPGTRLTVT.

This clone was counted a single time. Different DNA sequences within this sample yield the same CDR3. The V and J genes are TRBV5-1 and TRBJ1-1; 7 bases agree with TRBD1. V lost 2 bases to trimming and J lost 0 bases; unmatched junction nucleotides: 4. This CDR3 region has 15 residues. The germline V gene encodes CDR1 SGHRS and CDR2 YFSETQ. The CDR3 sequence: CASSLTGTVNTEAFF. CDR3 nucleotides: TGCGCCAGCAGCTTAACCGGGACAGTGAACACTGAAGCTTTCTTT.

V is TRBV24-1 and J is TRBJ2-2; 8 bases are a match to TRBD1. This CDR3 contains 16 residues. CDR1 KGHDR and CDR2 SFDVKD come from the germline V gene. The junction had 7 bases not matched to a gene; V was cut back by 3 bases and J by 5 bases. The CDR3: CATSDPGTGGTGELFF. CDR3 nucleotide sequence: TGTGCCACCAGTGATCCCGGGACAGGTGGGACCGGGGAGCTGTTTTTT.

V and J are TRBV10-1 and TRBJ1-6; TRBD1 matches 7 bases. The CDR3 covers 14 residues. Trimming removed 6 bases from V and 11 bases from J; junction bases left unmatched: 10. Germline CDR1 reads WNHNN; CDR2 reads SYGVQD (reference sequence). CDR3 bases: TGCGCCAGCAGCGAGGGGACAGCCGTTGCACCCCTCCACTTT. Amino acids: CASSEGTAVAPLHF.

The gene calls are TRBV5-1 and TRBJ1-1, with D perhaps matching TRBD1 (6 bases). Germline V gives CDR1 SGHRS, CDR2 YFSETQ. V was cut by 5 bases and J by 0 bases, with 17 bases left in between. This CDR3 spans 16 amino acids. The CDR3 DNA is TGCGCCAGCAGTTTCCGGGACACGAACATGAACACTGAAGCTTTCTTT. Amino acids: CASSFRDTNMNTEAFF.

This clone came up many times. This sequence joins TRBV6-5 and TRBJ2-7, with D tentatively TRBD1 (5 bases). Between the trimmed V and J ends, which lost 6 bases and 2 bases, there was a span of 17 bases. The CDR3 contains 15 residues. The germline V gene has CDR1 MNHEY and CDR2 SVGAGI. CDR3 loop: CASSNARWGPYEQYF. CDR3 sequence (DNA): TGTGCCAGCAGCAACGCGCGGTGGGGCCCCTACGAGCAGTACTTC.

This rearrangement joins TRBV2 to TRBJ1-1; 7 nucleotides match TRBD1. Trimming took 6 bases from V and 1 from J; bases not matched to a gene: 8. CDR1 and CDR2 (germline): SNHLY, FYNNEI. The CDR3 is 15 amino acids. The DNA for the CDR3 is TGTGCCAGCAGGAAAACAGGGGCCCCGAACACTGAAGCTTTCTTT. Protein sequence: CASRKTGAPNTEAFF.

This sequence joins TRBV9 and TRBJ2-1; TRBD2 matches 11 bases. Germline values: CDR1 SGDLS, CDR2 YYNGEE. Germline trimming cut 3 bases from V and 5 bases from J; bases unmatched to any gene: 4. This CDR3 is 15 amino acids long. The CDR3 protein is CASSAPSGGHNEQFF. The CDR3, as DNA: TGTGCCAGCAGCGCCCCTAGCGGGGGGCACAATGAGCAGTTCTTC. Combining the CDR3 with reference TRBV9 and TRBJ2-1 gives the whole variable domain DSGVTQTPKHLITATGQRVTLRCSPRSGDLSVYWYQQSLDQGLQFLIQYYNGEERAKGNILERFSAQQFPDLHSELNLSSLELGDSALYFCASSAPSGGHNEQFFGPGTRLTVL.

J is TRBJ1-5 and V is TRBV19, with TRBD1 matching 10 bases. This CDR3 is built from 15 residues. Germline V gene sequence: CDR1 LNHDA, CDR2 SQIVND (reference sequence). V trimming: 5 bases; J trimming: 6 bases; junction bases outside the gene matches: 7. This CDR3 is CASSSGTGESQPQHF. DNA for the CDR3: TGTGCCAGTAGTTCCGGGACAGGGGAGAGTCAGCCCCAGCATTTT. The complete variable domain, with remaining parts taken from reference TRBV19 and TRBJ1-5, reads DGGITQSPKYLFRKEGQNVTLSCEQNLNHDAMYWYRQDPGQGLRLIYYSQIVNDFQKGDIAEGYSVSREKKESFPLTVTSAQKNPTAFYLCASSSGTGESQPQHFGDGTRLSIL.

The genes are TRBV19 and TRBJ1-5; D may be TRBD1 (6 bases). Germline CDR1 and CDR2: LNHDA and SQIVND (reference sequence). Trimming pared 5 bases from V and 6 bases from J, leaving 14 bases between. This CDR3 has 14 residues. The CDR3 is CASSPQGDGQPQHF. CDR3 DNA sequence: TGTGCCAGTAGTCCACAGGGAGATGGTCAGCCCCAGCATTTT.

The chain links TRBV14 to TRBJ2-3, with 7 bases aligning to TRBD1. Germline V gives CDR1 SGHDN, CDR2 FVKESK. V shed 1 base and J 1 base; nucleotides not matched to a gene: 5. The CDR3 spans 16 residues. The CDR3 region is CASSQASDRGTDTQYF. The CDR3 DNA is TGTGCCAGCAGCCAAGCATCAGACAGGGGCACAGATACGCAGTATTTT.

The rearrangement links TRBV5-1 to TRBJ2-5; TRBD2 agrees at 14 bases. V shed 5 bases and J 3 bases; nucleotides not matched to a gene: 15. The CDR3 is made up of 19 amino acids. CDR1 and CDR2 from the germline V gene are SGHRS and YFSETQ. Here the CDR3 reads CASRNPPGLAGVHEETQYF. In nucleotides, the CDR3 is TGCGCCAGCAGGAATCCCCCGGGACTAGCGGGAGTTCATGAAGAGACCCAGTACTTC.

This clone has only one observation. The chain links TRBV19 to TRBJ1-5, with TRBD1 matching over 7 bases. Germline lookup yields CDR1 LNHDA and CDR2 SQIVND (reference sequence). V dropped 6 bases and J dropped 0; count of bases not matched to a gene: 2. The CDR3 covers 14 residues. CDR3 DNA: TGTGCCAGTAGCAGGACAGGTAGCAATCAGCCCCAGCATTTT. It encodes CASSRTGSNQPQHF.

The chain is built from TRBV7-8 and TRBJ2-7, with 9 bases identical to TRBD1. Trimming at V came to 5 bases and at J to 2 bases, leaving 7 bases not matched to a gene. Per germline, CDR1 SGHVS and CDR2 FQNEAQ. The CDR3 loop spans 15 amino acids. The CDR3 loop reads CASSQQGAATYEQYF. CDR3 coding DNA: TGTGCCAGCAGCCAACAGGGGGCCGCGACCTACGAGCAGTACTTC.

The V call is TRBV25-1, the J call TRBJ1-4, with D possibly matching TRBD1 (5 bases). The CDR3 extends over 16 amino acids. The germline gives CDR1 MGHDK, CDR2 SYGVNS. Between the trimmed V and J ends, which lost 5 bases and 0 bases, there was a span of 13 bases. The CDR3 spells CASSFRVQATNEKLFF. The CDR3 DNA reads TGTGCCAGCAGTTTCAGGGTCCAGGCAACTAATGAAAAACTGTTTTTT.

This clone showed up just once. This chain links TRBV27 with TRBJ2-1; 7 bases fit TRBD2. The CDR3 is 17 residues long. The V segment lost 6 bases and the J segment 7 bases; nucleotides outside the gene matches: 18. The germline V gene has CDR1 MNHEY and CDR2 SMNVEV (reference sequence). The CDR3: CASSRLPSGQNGNEQFF. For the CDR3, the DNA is TGTGCCAGCAGCCGTCTCCCTAGCGGCCAAAATGGAAATGAGCAGTTCTTC.

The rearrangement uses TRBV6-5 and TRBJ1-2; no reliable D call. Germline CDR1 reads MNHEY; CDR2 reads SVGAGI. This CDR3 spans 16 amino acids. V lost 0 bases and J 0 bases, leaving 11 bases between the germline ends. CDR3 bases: TGTGCCAGCAGTTACTCGATCGGGGTAGCTAACTATGGCTACACCTTC. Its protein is CASSYSIGVANYGYTF.

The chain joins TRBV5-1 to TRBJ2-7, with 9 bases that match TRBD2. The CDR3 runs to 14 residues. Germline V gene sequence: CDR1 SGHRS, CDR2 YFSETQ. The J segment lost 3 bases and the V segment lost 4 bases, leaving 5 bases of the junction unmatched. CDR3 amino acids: CASSPGLAIYEQYF. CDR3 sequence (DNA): TGCGCCAGCAGCCCGGGACTAGCAATCTACGAGCAGTACTTC.

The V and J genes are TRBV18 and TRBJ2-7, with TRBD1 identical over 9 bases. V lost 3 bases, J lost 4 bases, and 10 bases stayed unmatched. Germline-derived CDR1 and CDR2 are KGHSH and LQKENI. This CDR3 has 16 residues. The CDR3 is CASSPSRDRVFYEQYF. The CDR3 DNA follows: TGTGCCAGCTCACCGTCCCGGGACAGGGTGTTTTACGAGCAGTACTTC.

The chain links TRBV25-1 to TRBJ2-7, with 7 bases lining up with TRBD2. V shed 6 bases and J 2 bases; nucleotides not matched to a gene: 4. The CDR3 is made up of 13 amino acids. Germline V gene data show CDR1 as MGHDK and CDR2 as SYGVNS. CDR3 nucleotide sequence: TGTGCCAGCAGGTTGGGGGGGACCTACGAGCAGTACTTC. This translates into CASRLGGTYEQYF.

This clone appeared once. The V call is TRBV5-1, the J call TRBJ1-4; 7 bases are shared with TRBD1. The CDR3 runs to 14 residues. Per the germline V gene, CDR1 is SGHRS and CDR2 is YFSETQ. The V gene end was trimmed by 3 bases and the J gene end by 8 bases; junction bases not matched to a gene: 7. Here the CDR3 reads CASSSQGRREKLFF. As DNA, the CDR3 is TGCGCCAGCAGCTCACAGGGGCGGCGGGAAAAACTGTTTTTT.

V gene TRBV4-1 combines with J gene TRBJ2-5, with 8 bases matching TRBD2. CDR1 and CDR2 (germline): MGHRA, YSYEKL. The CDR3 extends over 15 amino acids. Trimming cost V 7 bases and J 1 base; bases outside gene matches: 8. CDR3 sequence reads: CASTHGGGPQETQYF. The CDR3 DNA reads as TGCGCCAGCACCCACGGCGGGGGGCCCCAAGAGACCCAGTACTTC.

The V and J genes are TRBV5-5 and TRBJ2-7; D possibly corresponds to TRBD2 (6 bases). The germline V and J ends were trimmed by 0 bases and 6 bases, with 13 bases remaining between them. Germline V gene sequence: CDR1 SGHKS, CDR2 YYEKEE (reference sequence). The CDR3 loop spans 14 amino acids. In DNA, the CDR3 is TGTGCCAGCAGCTTGGGTGCGGCGGGGAGCGAGCAGTACTTC. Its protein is CASSLGAAGSEQYF.

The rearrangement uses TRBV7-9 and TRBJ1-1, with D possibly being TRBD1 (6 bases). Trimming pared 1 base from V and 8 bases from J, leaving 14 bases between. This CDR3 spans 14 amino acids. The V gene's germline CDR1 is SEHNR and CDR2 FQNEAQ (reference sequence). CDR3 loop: CASSLGRDKREAFF. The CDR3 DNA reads TGTGCCAGCAGCTTAGGCCGGGACAAAAGGGAAGCTTTCTTT.

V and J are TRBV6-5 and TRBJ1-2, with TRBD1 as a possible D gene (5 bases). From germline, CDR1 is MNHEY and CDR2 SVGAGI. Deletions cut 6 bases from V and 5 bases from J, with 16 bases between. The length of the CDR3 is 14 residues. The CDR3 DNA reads TGTGCCAGCAGGGCCGGGGGGAATGGTTATGGCTACACCTTC. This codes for CASRAGGNGYGYTF.